This TCR beta chain was sequenced during a study of T-cell memory formation after mild COVID-19 (dated by TCRdb to the early 2020s). A note on the overall study: TCR sequence clusters from the two donors were found to be largely donor specific. T-cell clones expanding and contracting after mild COVID-19 in two donors were tracked by longitudinal TCRalpha and TCRbeta repertoire sequencing. The cohort comprised two young, previously healthy adult volunteers, one female and one male. Study-wide findings and limitations: Contracting CD4+ clones turned up mainly in the CM and EM memory subsets, whereas EMRA was where CD8+ clones were enriched. The detection of some responding clones in pre-infection memory suggests that pre-existing cross-reactive memory T cells joined the SARS-CoV-2 response. The second-wave clones that peaked on day 37 were not confirmed to be SARS-CoV-2 specific. The study included only a couple of mild cases, and larger cohorts that include severe cases with pre-infection samples were judged to be necessary. From day 15 to 85, contracting clones showed balanced CD4/CD8 phenotypes, whereas a second wave of clones that expanded from day 15 to 37 leaned towards CD4+.

V is cut by 1 base and J by 2 bases, and the space between the germline ends is 9 bases. The germline V gene (reference sequence) provides CDR1 DFQATT and CDR2 SNEGSKA. The CDR3 holds 13 amino acids from the cysteine to the phenylalanine. Left in the record is the CDR3 DNA by itself, 39 bases read in frame from the first base. PBMCs were isolated by Ficoll-Paque density gradient centrifugation. Sequencing was carried out with an Illumina NovaSeq 6000. TCRalpha and TCRbeta cDNA libraries were built by 5'RACE with constant-segment primers, adding sample barcodes and unique molecular identifiers. Trizol reagent was used to extract RNA from every sample. The libraries were amplified in two PCR steps, and the second step added a second sample barcode and Illumina TruSeq adapters. Sequencing of the libraries was done on an Illumina NovaSeq, producing 2 x 150 bp paired-end reads. As for how the authors treated the data: The reads were demultiplexed and collapsed into UMI-guided consensus sequences using migec v1.2.7. Using mixcr v2.1.11, UMI consensuses were aligned to TRA and TRB V and J templates and then assembled into clonotypes. A clonotype was counted as expanded or contracted only if both edgeR and NoisET called the change significant, with noise models trained on biological replicates. edgeR calls used a false discovery rate-adjusted p below 0.01 and a log2 fold-change threshold of 1. PCA with hierarchical clustering of max-normalized trajectories of the 1000 most abundant clonotypes was used as exploratory dynamics analysis. Each responding clone was given a CD4 or CD8 phenotype based on the CD4+ and CD8+ repertoires, which had been sequenced separately. The public reads were reprocessed in TCRdb via fastp at Q25 and MiXCR, keeping in-frame beta chains. Each CDR3 protein gets just one entry, which takes the most common genes and DNA from the rows behind it. TCRdb's processing, not the study's, gives the V and J calls here. Recorded for this sample are fewer than 600,000 distinct CDR3 sequences; roughly 21% of them occurred a single time. Of the sample, 8.4% is held by the ten largest clones.

With regard to this clonotype: This receptor's antigen is unknown. Base qualities were left out, and no much larger clone turns up one base away.

Sequencing input: PBMCs or a T cell subset sorted from them (not recorded which). The chain joins TRBV20-1 to TRBJ2-7; TRBD1 is a weak D gene call, 6 bases matching. This clonotype was obtained from an adult woman who had mild COVID-19 (a few samples of this study predate the infection). The sample titles of this study are shuffled in the database, so cell type and time point are left out; the donor was told from shared clones. In nucleotides, the sequence is TGCAGTGCTAGAGCACAGGGCCCCTACGAGCAGTACTTC. Its protein is CSARAQGPYEQYF.